The next 20 T cell receptor beta chains were all read from a single sample in a study of beta chain features in type 1 diabetes. The sequenced template was cDNA made from the entire isolated RNA. Produced via immunoSEQ multiplex PCR; TCRdb's table is partial and in-frame only. The sample includes hundreds of thousands of clones, 15% to 19% of them seen just once. The sample was naive CD4+ T cells from blood. The receptors stem from a man between 18 and 29 years old in good health.

The V call is TRBV7-3, the J call TRBJ2-6; a weak D match, TRBD2 (6 bases). Germline V gives CDR1 SGHTA, CDR2 FQGTGA. The CDR3 covers 15 residues. Deletions cut 10 bases from V and 0 bases from J, with 13 bases between. CDR3 bases: TGTGCCACCGGGGGTGGCCCCTCTGGGGCCAACGTCCTGACTTTC. Encoded protein: CATGGGPSGANVLTF.

This clone came up a few times. The rearrangement links TRBV30 to TRBJ1-2, with TRBD1 as a possible D gene (6 bases). Trimming left V 0 bases short and J 10 bases short, with 18 bases between. The germline V gene encodes CDR1 GTSNPN and CDR2 SVGIG (reference sequence). The CDR3 extends over 14 amino acids. The CDR3 coding sequence is TGTGCCTGGAGTGTAGGGGGATACACGATACACTACACCTTC. Translating it yields CAWSVGGYTIHYTF.

This sequence joins TRBV7-2 and TRBJ2-1; possible D gene TRBD1, 5 bases. This CDR3 has 13 residues. Germline V CDR1 and CDR2: SGHTA, FQGNSA. Trimming stripped 1 base from V and 10 bases from J, with 11 bases between. The CDR3 DNA follows: TGTGCCAGCAGCTTAGTCAGGGCATACGAGCAGTTCTTC. Amino acid sequence: CASSLVRAYEQFF. Filled out from reference TRBV7-2 and TRBJ2-1, the complete variable domain reads GAGVSQSPSNKVTEKGKDVELRCDPISGHTALYWYRQSLGQGLEFLIYFQGNSAPDKSGLPSDRFSAERTGGSVSTLTIQRTQQEDSAVYLCASSLVRAYEQFFGPGTRLTVL.

This clone has more than one count but fewer than ten. The chain carries TRBV9 and TRBJ1-5; tentatively, D is TRBD1 (5 bases). Trimming took 4 bases from V and 7 from J, leaving 24 bases between them. The germline CDR1 and CDR2 sequences are SGDLS and YYNGEE. The CDR3 length is 17 residues. The CDR3 sequence is CASSPRGDVGVDQPQHF. The CDR3 nucleotides are TGTGCCAGCAGCCCCCGGGGGGATGTAGGGGTCGACCAGCCCCAGCATTTT.

The J gene is TRBJ2-3, the V gene TRBV7-2; perhaps TRBD1 as D (5 bases). Deletions cut 3 bases from V and 4 bases from J, with 8 bases between. The CDR3 is 13 residues long. Germline CDR1 reads SGHTA; CDR2 reads FQGNSA. The chain's CDR3 is CASSFYRPDTQYF. The CDR3 nucleotides are TGTGCCAGCAGCTTCTACAGGCCAGATACGCAGTATTTT.

The CDR3 reads CATSRDLRGAESGELFF. The CDR3 coding sequence is TGTGCCACCAGCAGAGATCTCCGGGGGGCGGAAAGCGGGGAGCTGTTTTTT. The chain carries TRBV15 and TRBJ2-2, with D perhaps TRBD2 (7 bases). The germline V gene has CDR1 LNHNV and CDR2 YYDKDF (reference sequence). The CDR3 is made up of 17 amino acids. V shed 0 bases and J shed 7 bases, with 18 bases lying between them.

This clone was found a few times. The chain combines TRBV19 with TRBJ2-7, with D possibly being TRBD1 (6 bases). From germline, CDR1 is LNHDA and CDR2 SQIVND (reference sequence). Trimming stripped 8 bases from V and 7 bases from J, with 18 bases between. The CDR3 sequence is 13 residues long. CDR3 in DNA: TGTGCCAGTGCCGACAGGCCCCTCGGGGAGCAGTACTTC. Its translation: CASADRPLGEQYF.

The chain employs TRBV6-5 and TRBJ1-5; weak D call: TRBD1 (6 bases). The CDR3 runs 13 residues. Germline CDR1 is MNHEY and CDR2 is SVGAGI. V lost 4 bases to trimming and J lost 7 bases, with 11 bases between them. CDR3 in DNA: TGTGCCAGCAGTTCAGGACAGCAGCAGCCCCAGCATTTT. This codes for CASSSGQQQPQHF.

This clone has a handful of counts. J is TRBJ2-7 and V is TRBV6-6; 7 nucleotides agree with TRBD1. CDR1 is MNHNY, CDR2 SVGAGI, per germline (reference sequence). V gave up 8 bases and J gave up 0 bases; unmatched junction bases: 7. This CDR3 comprises 14 residues. The CDR3 nucleotides are TGTGCCAGCCGGTCGGGACAGCTCTCCTACGAGCAGTACTTC. Its protein is CASRSGQLSYEQYF.

A few counts support this clone. The V gene is TRBV10-3, the J gene TRBJ1-2; D unclear. Trimming pared 4 bases from V and 0 bases from J, leaving 12 bases between. Germline V gene lookup returns CDR1 ENHRY and CDR2 SYGVKD. CDR3 length: 15 amino acids. The CDR3 region has the DNA TGTGCCATCAGTGTAACGCAGAGAACTAACTATGGCTACACCTTC. Its protein product is CAISVTQRTNYGYTF.

This clone was seen just once. This chain uses TRBV7-8 with TRBJ2-5; D is possibly TRBD1 or TRBD2 (7 bases each). Between the trimmed V and J ends, which lost 5 bases and 6 bases, there was a span of 22 bases. There are 16 residues in the CDR3. CDR1 and CDR2 (germline): SGHVS, FQNEAQ. CDR3 nucleotide sequence: TGTGCCAGCAGCCTATCGGGGAGGGGGCAGGAGAAGACCCAGTACTTC. Translation gives CASSLSGRGQEKTQYF.

This clone was seen only a few times. The V gene is TRBV29-1, the J gene TRBJ1-2; D unclear. V was clipped by 0 bases and J by 3 bases, with 8 bases between them. Germline CDR1 and CDR2: SQVTM and ANQGSEA. The CDR3 covers 13 residues. CDR3 protein: CSVEEGRYYGYTF. CDR3 bases: TGCAGCGTTGAAGAAGGCAGATACTATGGCTACACCTTC. The full variable domain, rest sourced from reference TRBV29-1 and TRBJ1-2, is SAVISQKPSRDICQRGTSLTIQCQVDSQVTMMFWYRQQPGQSLTLIATANQGSEATYESGFVIDKFPISRPNLTFSTLTVSNMSPEDSSIYLCSVEEGRYYGYTFGSGTRLTVV.

There are a few counts of this clone. V is TRBV4-3 and J is TRBJ1-2; a weak D match, TRBD1 (5 bases). Trimming stripped 0 bases from V and 7 bases from J, with 12 bases between. The CDR3 has 14 residues. Germline-derived CDR1 and CDR2 are LGHNA and YSLEER. CDR3 sequence reads: CASSQEKGARGYTF. DNA of the CDR3: TGCGCCAGCAGCCAAGAAAAAGGGGCGCGTGGCTACACCTTC.

Written as DNA, the CDR3 is TGTGCCAGCTCCGGGGGGAGCGGGAGAACCTACGAGCAGTACTTC. This sequence encodes CASSGGSGRTYEQYF. The rearrangement uses TRBV18 and TRBJ2-7; 8 nucleotides agree with TRBD2. The CDR3 contains 15 residues. Germline CDR1 and CDR2: KGHSH and LQKENI. With V trimmed by 6 bases and J by 2 bases, 9 bases remained unmatched.

The CDR3 DNA reads TGTGCCAGCAGGCCCCTCCGGGACACTGAAGCTTTCTTT. Amino acid sequence: CASRPLRDTEAFF. The chain combines TRBV25-1 with TRBJ1-1; D is ambiguous. The V and J ends lost 6 bases and 3 bases respectively, with 11 bases between them. Germline V lookup: CDR1 MGHDK, CDR2 SYGVNS. The CDR3 has 13 residues.

The chain links TRBV2 to TRBJ2-3; no definite D call. The CDR3 sequence is 15 residues long. Looked up from germline, CDR1 is SNHLY and CDR2 is FYNNEI. Trimming pared 2 bases from V and 2 bases from J, leaving 11 bases between. The CDR3 spells CASSEFRSSTDTQYF. CDR3 DNA: TGTGCCAGCAGTGAATTTCGGAGCTCCACAGATACGCAGTATTTT.

In this sample, this clone turned up a few times. The gene calls are TRBV28 and TRBJ2-1; a weak D match, TRBD2 (6 bases). CDR3 length: 13 residues. V lost 2 bases, J lost 6 bases, and 8 bases lay in between. Germline V gene sequence: CDR1 MDHEN, CDR2 SYDVKM. In DNA form, the CDR3 reads TGTGCCAGCAGTTTAACTAGCCCCAATGAGCAGTTCTTC. It translates to CASSLTSPNEQFF.

The sample holds a few counts of this clone. The chain joins TRBV2 to TRBJ1-5; D may be TRBD1 (6 bases). Between the trimmed V and J ends, which lost 6 bases and 3 bases, there was a span of 18 bases. The CDR3 is 16 residues long. Per the germline V gene, CDR1 is SNHLY and CDR2 is FYNNEI. CDR3 DNA: TGTGCCAGCAGCAAGCGTGGACAGTCACCCAATCAGCCCCAGCATTTT. It specifies CASSKRGQSPNQPQHF.

This clone was counted only a few times. This sequence joins TRBV5-1 and TRBJ2-1; D might be TRBD2 (6 bases). Germline V CDR1 and CDR2: SGHRS, YFSETQ. The CDR3 is 14 residues long. Trimming removed 4 bases from V and 8 bases from J, with 16 bases in between. The CDR3: CASSLGGGSDEQFF. In DNA, the CDR3 is TGCGCCAGCAGCCTGGGGGGAGGTAGCGATGAGCAGTTCTTC. Filled out from reference TRBV5-1 and TRBJ2-1, the complete variable domain reads KAGVTQTPRYLIKTRGQQVTLSCSPISGHRSVSWYQQTPGQGLQFLFEYFSETQRNKGNFPGRFSGRQFSNSRSEMNVSTLELGDSALYLCASSLGGGSDEQFFGPGTRLTVL.

The V call is TRBV13, the J call TRBJ1-2, with 8 bases matching TRBD1. CDR3 length: 19 amino acids. Germline V gene data show CDR1 as PRHDT and CDR2 as FYEKMQ (reference sequence). V dropped 2 bases and J dropped 7; count of bases not matched to a gene: 21. CDR3 loop: CASSLFPVLPGGVFFGYTF. The CDR3 DNA sequence: TGTGCCAGCAGCTTATTTCCTGTCCTGCCAGGGGGCGTTTTTTTTGGCTACACCTTC. Looking up the rest from reference TRBV13 and TRBJ1-2 gives the full variable domain: AAGVIQSPRHLIKEKRETATLKCYPIPRHDTVYWYQQGPGQDPQFLISFYEKMQSDKGSIPDRFSAQQFSDYHSELNMSSLELGDSALYFCASSLFPVLPGGVFFGYTFGSGTRLTVV.